This note documents a single T cell receptor (beta chain) sequence. The junction shows a germline mismatch at one end, possibly a read error. The sample comes from a study of T cells and Merkel cell carcinoma outcomes. The method was immunoSEQ multiplex PCR; TCRdb's version includes in-frame clones alone and lacks a portion of them. The data hold approximately 3,200 clones, with roughly 92% observed a single time. Germline-derived CDR1 and CDR2 are DFQATT and SNEGSKA (reference sequence). The CDR3 spans 9 residues. This rearrangement joins TRBV20-1 to TRBJ2-1, with D unresolved. The receptor's source is a human donor with Merkel cell carcinoma. The sample taken for sequencing was tumor tissue from Merkel cell carcinoma. CDR3 nucleotide sequence: TGCAGTGCTAGTCCACCATTCGTCTTC. It is translated as CSASPPFVF.